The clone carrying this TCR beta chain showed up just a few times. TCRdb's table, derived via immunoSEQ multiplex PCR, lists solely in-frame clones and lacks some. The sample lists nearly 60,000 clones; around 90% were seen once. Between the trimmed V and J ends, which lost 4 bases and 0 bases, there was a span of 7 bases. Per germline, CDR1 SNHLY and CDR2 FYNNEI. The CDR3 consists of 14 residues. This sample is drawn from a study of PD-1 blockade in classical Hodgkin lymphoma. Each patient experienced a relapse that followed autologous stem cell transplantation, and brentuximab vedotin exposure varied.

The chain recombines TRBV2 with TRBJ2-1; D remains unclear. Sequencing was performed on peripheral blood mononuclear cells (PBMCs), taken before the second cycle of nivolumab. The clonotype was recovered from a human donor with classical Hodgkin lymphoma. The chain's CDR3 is CASSGPSSYNEQFF. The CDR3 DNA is TGTGCCAGCAGTGGGCCTAGCTCCTACAATGAGCAGTTCTTC.